This TCR beta chain was found in a study of blood T cell repertoires in COVID-19. Turning to the study itself: There were acute and convalescent COVID-19 samples, and they came from the United States, Italy and Spain. T cells, B-cell-depleted T cells, or PBMCs supplied cDNA or gDNA.

In the original analysis: Quantification of nucleated cells was approximated via reference gene primer amplification. The data were produced by immunoSEQ multiplex PCR, yet TCRdb's version contains in-frame clones alone and is incomplete. V and J calls and clone size come straight from that table; D and trimming were deduced from the DNA. The top ten hold approximately 18% of the sample, which has under 35,000 clones, approximately 85% seen once. Germline CDR1 and CDR2: LGHNA and YNFKEQ. J was trimmed by 3 bases and V by 6 bases; bases with no gene match: 7. CDR3 length: 14 amino acids. The sequence was obtained from an older woman with active COVID-19. The sample comprised peripheral blood. This chain joins TRBV4-2 and TRBJ2-7; 8 bases are shared with TRBD2. Here the CDR3 DNA reads TGTGCCAGCAGTCCGGGACTAGGGGGCTACGAGCAGTACTTC. Its translation is CASSPGLGGYEQYF.